These 17 T cell receptor beta chains were sequenced from one sample in a study of blood T cell repertoires in COVID-19. Clones were read by immunoSEQ multiplex PCR, and TCRdb kept only the in-frame ones, dropping some. The sample consists of approximately 50,000 clones, approximately 90% of them appearing once. The source material was peripheral blood. All receptors come from a man between 50 and 59 years old with acute or convalescent COVID-19.

The rearrangement links TRBV5-6 to TRBJ2-7, with 9 bases lining up with TRBD1. The germline gives CDR1 SGHDT, CDR2 YYEEEE. Germline trimming cut 6 bases from V and 2 bases from J; bases unmatched to any gene: 3. This CDR3 comprises 13 residues. Here the CDR3 reads CASTGTGTYEQYF. The CDR3 DNA reads TGTGCCAGCACCGGGACAGGGACCTACGAGCAGTACTTC.

The chain employs TRBV19 and TRBJ1-5; the match to TRBD1 covers 7 bases. This CDR3 spans 14 amino acids. Germline V lookup: CDR1 LNHDA, CDR2 SQIVND (reference sequence). V lost 2 bases to trimming and J lost 7 bases; unmatched junction nucleotides: 5. DNA for the CDR3: TGTGCCAGTAGTATAAGACAGGGAGGCCAGCCCCAGCATTTT. It specifies CASSIRQGGQPQHF.

This chain links TRBV9 with TRBJ2-1; D may be TRBD1 (5 bases). V lost 0 bases, J lost 10 bases, and 11 bases lay in between. Germline CDR1 and CDR2: SGDLS and YYNGEE. The CDR3 has 13 residues. The DNA of the CDR3 is TGTGCCAGCAGCGTAGAGGGGTACGGGGAGCAGTTCTTC. Amino acid sequence: CASSVEGYGEQFF.

The chain links TRBV19 to TRBJ2-3; D perhaps matches TRBD1 (5 bases). The length of the CDR3 is 17 residues. Trimming cost V 0 bases and J 0 bases, with 13 bases left between them. The V gene's germline CDR1 is LNHDA and CDR2 SQIVND (reference sequence). CDR3 amino acids: CASSIEGQVGSTDTQYF. In DNA form, the CDR3 reads TGTGCCAGTAGTATAGAGGGGCAGGTTGGTAGCACAGATACGCAGTATTTT.

The rearrangement joins TRBV19 to TRBJ1-1; D remains unclear. The CDR3 runs 13 residues. V gave up 7 bases and J gave up 1 base, with 10 bases separating them. The germline V gene encodes CDR1 LNHDA and CDR2 SQIVND (reference sequence). This chain's CDR3 is CASTGKKNTEAFF. CDR3 sequence (DNA): TGTGCCAGTACAGGCAAAAAGAACACTGAAGCTTTCTTT.

V gene TRBV5-4 combines with J gene TRBJ2-2, with 13 bases lining up with TRBD2. Losses at the gene ends were 4 bases for V and 7 bases for J; bases not matched to a gene: 10. CDR1 SGHNT and CDR2 YYREEE come from the germline V gene (reference sequence). The CDR3 is 17 amino acids. CDR3 DNA: TGTGCCAGCAGCCTGACTAGCGGGAGGTTCAAGGGCGGGGAGCTGTTTTTT. Translating gives CASSLTSGRFKGGELFF.

The J gene is TRBJ2-1, the V gene TRBV12-3 or TRBV12-4; D is perhaps TRBD1 (5 bases). This CDR3 is 11 amino acids long. V gave up 10 bases and J gave up 9 bases, with 13 bases separating them. The chain's CDR3 is CATLIQGEQFF. CDR3 coding DNA: TGTGCCACTCTTATTCAGGGTGAGCAGTTCTTC.

This chain connects TRBV6-4 to TRBJ2-7; D is uncertain. Trimming removed 7 bases from V and 1 base from J, with 11 bases in between. This CDR3 spans 13 amino acids. CDR1 and CDR2 (germline): MRHNA, SNTAGT. The CDR3 spells CASNRLPSYEQYF. Written as DNA, the CDR3 is TGTGCCAGCAACCGACTCCCGTCCTACGAGCAGTACTTC.

V gene TRBV6-2 or TRBV6-3 combines with J gene TRBJ1-5, with D unclear. Germline CDR1 and CDR2: MNHEY and SVGEGT. The CDR3 is 15 amino acids. The V end was cut by 2 bases, the J end by 4 bases, with 12 bases between. The CDR3 nucleotides are TGTGCCAGCAGTTACGGAGAAAGATTAAATCAGCCCCAGCATTTT. Amino acid sequence: CASSYGERLNQPQHF.

V is TRBV19 and J is TRBJ2-2; TRBD1 agrees at 9 bases. Germline assignment: CDR1 LNHDA and CDR2 SQIVND (reference sequence). After removal of 5 bases from V and 6 bases from J, the junction contained 7 bases not matched to a gene. The CDR3 is made up of 15 amino acids. CDR3 loop: CASSFTGGRSGELFF. CDR3 nucleotides: TGTGCCAGTAGTTTCACAGGGGGCAGGTCCGGGGAGCTGTTTTTT.

In DNA, the CDR3 is TGTGCCAGCAACAACCAGGGGGGTCAAGAGACCCAGTACTTC. Protein product: CASNNQGGQETQYF. The chain employs TRBV18 and TRBJ2-5, with D possibly matching TRBD1 (7 bases). This CDR3 region has 14 residues. Germline V gene data show CDR1 as KGHSH and CDR2 as LQKENI. Trimming took off 8 bases at V and 2 bases at J, with 15 bases between the two ends.

The V call is TRBV10-3, the J call TRBJ1-1; 11 nucleotides align to TRBD1. V lost 7 bases, J lost 6 bases, and 4 bases stayed unmatched. Germline CDR1 reads ENHRY; CDR2 reads SYGVKD. This CDR3 has 13 residues. This chain's CDR3 is CAINRDRGAEAFF. In nucleotides, the CDR3 is TGTGCCATCAATCGGGACAGGGGGGCTGAAGCTTTCTTT.

The chain combines TRBV18 with TRBJ2-5; D ambiguous. V was trimmed by 0 bases and J by 2 bases, leaving 4 bases between them. Germline lookup yields CDR1 KGHSH and CDR2 LQKENI. CDR3 size: 13 residues. The CDR3 DNA follows: TGTGCCAGCTCACCACCCCAACAAGAGACCCAGTACTTC. This codes for CASSPPQQETQYF.

V and J are TRBV18 and TRBJ2-5; a weak D match, TRBD1 (6 bases). This CDR3 spans 12 amino acids. V was pared by 3 bases and J by 5 bases, with 7 bases between. In germline, CDR1 is KGHSH, CDR2 LQKENI. The CDR3 sequence: CASSPRGETQYF. The CDR3 bases are TGTGCCAGCTCACCGAGGGGGGAGACCCAGTACTTC.

CDR3 DNA: TGTGCCAGCAGCCCGTCACTAGCTGGTGAGCAGTTCTTC. Translation: CASSPSLAGEQFF. The chain is built from TRBV7-3 and TRBJ2-1; D is perhaps TRBD2 (6 bases). Trimming removed 5 bases from V and 9 bases from J, with 14 bases in between. CDR1 is SGHTA, CDR2 FQGTGA, per germline. This CDR3 contains 13 residues.

The V call is TRBV6-5, the J call TRBJ1-1; weak D call: TRBD1 (5 bases). In germline, CDR1 is MNHEY, CDR2 SVGAGI. V lost 2 bases and J lost 6, with 10 bases in between. The CDR3 covers 13 residues. The CDR3, as DNA: TGTGCCAGCAGTTACCTCACGGGGGCTGAAGCTTTCTTT. This encodes CASSYLTGAEAFF.

This chain uses TRBV7-9 with TRBJ1-4, with 7 bases lining up with TRBD1. Germline CDR1 SEHNR, CDR2 FQNEAQ (reference sequence). The length of the CDR3 is 13 residues. With 7 bases clipped from V and 6 bases from J, the junction kept 5 bases outside the gene matches. The CDR3 sequence: CASTRDSHEKLFF. CDR3 sequence (DNA): TGTGCCAGCACACGGGACAGCCATGAAAAACTGTTTTTT.